This TCR beta chain was sequenced during a study of CD8 T cells in ankylosing spondylitis. Libraries for TCR beta were made by quantitative 5'-RACE with molecular barcodes. Using its own MiXCR run on the 5' RACE reads, TCRdb lists one record per CDR3 protein. The sample yields some 120,000 distinct CDR3 sequences, roughly 15% seen once. Regarding this clonotype: What it recognizes is unknown.

V was cut by 7 bases and J by 0 bases, with 20 bases left in between. Looked up from germline, CDR1 is SEHNR and CDR2 is FQNEAQ (reference sequence). There are 17 residues in the CDR3. The study, taken as a whole, reports: Matched ankylosing spondylitis synovial fluid reportedly showed significant enrichment of disease-linked clones.

This rearrangement joins TRBV7-9 to TRBJ2-3; D tentatively fits TRBD1 or TRBD2 (6 bases each). The receptor was isolated from a female donor with ankylosing spondylitis or in good health (not recorded which). Material: blood, either unsorted or a sorted T cell fraction (not recorded which). CDR3 loop: CASIEGGTPSSTDTQYF. In DNA, the CDR3 is TGTGCCAGCATCGAAGGGGGGACTCCCTCTAGCACAGATACGCAGTATTTT.